Here is one T cell receptor beta chain with its context. Its matching antigen is unknown. Whether this donor was CMV seropositive was not recorded. This sample is drawn from a study of cytomegalovirus exposure and HLA in healthy donors. V shed 0 bases, J shed 4 bases, and the junction held 8 bases outside the gene matches. Germline CDR1 SGHTS, CDR2 YDEGEE. CDR3 length: 16 amino acids. Points from the study as a whole: Researchers left out some V segments, among them TRBV6-2 and TRBV6-3, as indistinguishable. On later analysis, the bulk of CMV-associated TCR beta chains appeared to be HLA-restricted.

The PCR contained 60 Vbeta and 13 Jbeta primers. Clones were read by immunoSEQ multiplex PCR, and TCRdb kept only the in-frame ones, dropping some. This table holds roughly 120,000 clones, approximately 80% found once. This sequence was found in a human donor in good health. The rearrangement joins TRBV5-8 to TRBJ2-3; 7 bases fit TRBD1. The sample taken for sequencing was PBMCs. CDR3 residues: CASSLGQGSVADTQYF. The CDR3 coding sequence is TGTGCCAGCAGCTTGGGACAGGGAAGTGTAGCAGATACGCAGTATTTT.